One sample yielded the 27 T cell receptor beta chains listed below, sequenced in a study of T cell responses to AZD1222 COVID-19 vaccine. The data were produced by immunoSEQ multiplex PCR, yet TCRdb's version contains in-frame clones alone and is incomplete. The sample has under 85,000 clones, approximately 90% seen once. The specimen was peripheral blood, collected on day 0 of AZD1222 vaccination. Receptor source: an adult in good health.

This chain connects TRBV7-9 to TRBJ2-3, with a tentative D call TRBD1 (7 bases). Between the trimmed V and J ends, which lost 11 bases and 6 bases, there was a span of 27 bases. The CDR3 runs 16 residues. The germline V gene has CDR1 SEHNR and CDR2 FQNEAQ (reference sequence). As DNA, the CDR3 is TGTGCCCAGGGGGGAGATCAGGGTCCTTCTCCGGATACGCAGTATTTT. Residues: CAQGGDQGPSPDTQYF.

The rearrangement uses TRBV28 and TRBJ1-1, with TRBD1 as a possible D gene (5 bases). Looked up from germline, CDR1 is MDHEN and CDR2 is SYDVKM. The V and J ends lost 6 bases and 4 bases respectively, with 18 bases between them. The CDR3 extends over 15 amino acids. The CDR3 reads CASSLIGARGTEAFF. CDR3 coding DNA: TGTGCCAGCAGCCTCATAGGGGCCCGGGGCACTGAAGCTTTCTTT.

CDR3 protein: CASSLQGTGNTIYF. The DNA for the CDR3 is TGCGCCAGCAGCTTGCAGGGAACTGGAAACACCATATATTTT. The rearrangement joins TRBV5-1 to TRBJ1-3; maybe TRBD1 (5 bases). This CDR3 is built from 14 residues. V gave up 1 base and J gave up 2 bases, with 7 bases separating them. Germline CDR1 is SGHRS and CDR2 is YFSETQ. The full variable domain, rest sourced from reference TRBV5-1 and TRBJ1-3, is KAGVTQTPRYLIKTRGQQVTLSCSPISGHRSVSWYQQTPGQGLQFLFEYFSETQRNKGNFPGRFSGRQFSNSRSEMNVSTLELGDSALYLCASSLQGTGNTIYFGEGSWLTVV.

The V call is TRBV5-8, the J call TRBJ2-1, with TRBD2 matching 9 bases. Germline lookup yields CDR1 SGHTS and CDR2 YDEGEE. This CDR3 region has 16 residues. Trimming at V came to 2 bases and at J to 5 bases, leaving 8 bases not matched to a gene. CDR3 nucleotide sequence: TGTGCCAGCAGCTTAAAATTAGCGGGAGCCCACAATGAGCAGTTCTTC. This encodes CASSLKLAGAHNEQFF.

V gene TRBV3-1 (or the pseudogene TRBV3-2) combines with J gene TRBJ2-5; the match to TRBD1 covers 7 bases. V dropped 1 base and J dropped 0; count of bases not matched to a gene: 5. There are 16 residues in the CDR3. CDR1 and CDR2 from the germline V gene are LGHDT and YNNKEL (reference sequence). CDR3 coding DNA: TGTGCCAGCAGCCAAGTCTCGACAGGGTACCAAGAGACCCAGTACTTC. This translates into CASSQVSTGYQETQYF.

The J gene is TRBJ1-5, the V gene TRBV28; 9 bases are shared with TRBD1. J lost 2 bases, V lost 2 bases, and 4 bases had no gene match. This CDR3 is 16 amino acids long. Germline V gene sequence: CDR1 MDHEN, CDR2 SYDVKM. The CDR3 region has the DNA TGTGCCAGCAGTTTAAGGGACAGGGCAGGCAATCAGCCCCAGCATTTT. It is translated as CASSLRDRAGNQPQHF.

CDR3 region: CASSRLAGAYEQYF. The CDR3 DNA follows: TGTGCCAGCAGTAGGCTAGCGGGGGCCTACGAGCAGTACTTC. The chain joins TRBV25-1 to TRBJ2-7; TRBD2 agrees at 10 bases. CDR1 is MGHDK, CDR2 SYGVNS, per germline. The CDR3 sequence is 14 residues long. V lost 5 bases and J lost 2; bases outside the gene matches: 3.

This clone was seen a handful of times. The chain couples TRBV4-2 to TRBJ1-2, with TRBD1 as a possible D gene (5 bases). CDR1 LGHNA and CDR2 YNFKEQ come from the germline V gene. Trimming removed 1 base from V and 4 bases from J, with 22 bases in between. This CDR3 spans 18 amino acids. CDR3 protein: CASSQGGLRARSAYGYTF. The CDR3 bases are TGTGCCAGCAGCCAAGGGGGCCTTCGAGCGAGGTCTGCCTATGGCTACACCTTC.

The rearrangement joins TRBV9 to TRBJ1-1, with unresolved D. This CDR3 is built from 14 residues. Trimming took off 4 bases at V and 5 bases at J, with 15 bases between the two ends. Germline CDR1 reads SGDLS; CDR2 reads YYNGEE. The CDR3 protein is CASSFRAGGTEAFF. In nucleotides, the CDR3 is TGTGCCAGCAGCTTCCGAGCGGGCGGAACTGAAGCTTTCTTT.

This clone was counted a single time. The J gene is TRBJ2-2, the V gene TRBV5-1; D not certain. CDR1 and CDR2 (germline): SGHRS, YFSETQ. With 6 bases removed from V and 3 bases from J, the gap between germline ends came to 9 bases. The CDR3 is made up of 13 amino acids. The CDR3 loop reads CASTVGYTGELFF. The CDR3 coding sequence is TGCGCCAGCACTGTAGGGTACACCGGGGAGCTGTTTTTT.

This clone has only one observation. The V call is TRBV15, the J call TRBJ2-7, with TRBD2 matching 10 bases. With V trimmed by 3 bases and J by 7 bases, 12 bases remained unmatched. CDR3 size: 16 residues. The germline gives CDR1 LNHNV, CDR2 YYDKDF (reference sequence). The CDR3 DNA follows: TGTGCCACCAGCAGTGGGGGCCTAGCGGGAGCCCGGGAGCAGTACTTC. Amino acids: CATSSGGLAGAREQYF.

V gene TRBV6-6 combines with J gene TRBJ1-5, with TRBD1 identical over 7 bases. Trimming took 6 bases from V and 0 from J; bases not matched to a gene: 5. Germline lookup yields CDR1 MNHNY and CDR2 SVGAGI (reference sequence). The CDR3 is 15 residues long. CDR3 sequence (DNA): TGTGCCAGCAGCCCACGACAGGGTAGCAATCAGCCCCAGCATTTT. Translating it yields CASSPRQGSNQPQHF.

The chain carries TRBV11-2 and TRBJ1-2, with 7 bases aligning to TRBD1. CDR3 length equals 12 residues. CDR1 is SGHAT, CDR2 FQNNGV, per germline. Trimming removed 5 bases from V and 6 bases from J; junction bases left unmatched: 3. The CDR3 reads CASSPTGNGYTF. As DNA, the CDR3 is TGTGCCAGCAGCCCGACAGGGAATGGCTACACCTTC.

A single count supports this clone. Other DNA sequences of this sample code for an identical CDR3. V and J are TRBV7-9 and TRBJ2-3; no firm D call. Germline values: CDR1 SEHNR, CDR2 FQNEAQ (reference sequence). V dropped 6 bases and J dropped 0 bases, with 10 bases sitting between them. The length of the CDR3 is 14 residues. The CDR3: CASSPGSSTDTQYF. As DNA, the CDR3 is TGTGCCAGCAGTCCCGGGTCTAGCACAGATACGCAGTATTTT.

The chain uses TRBV27 and TRBJ2-5, with D uncertain. Trimming left V 3 bases short and J 6 bases short, with 2 bases between. The CDR3 extends over 10 amino acids. CDR1 MNHEY and CDR2 SMNVEV come from the germline V gene (reference sequence). DNA for the CDR3: TGTGCCAGCAGTTTTAAGACCCAGTACTTC. Protein sequence: CASSFKTQYF.

DNA of the CDR3: TGTGCCAGCAGCCAACAAAGGACAGGCACGGAAAAACTGTTTTTT. This translates into CASSQQRTGTEKLFF. The genes are TRBV3-1 (or the pseudogene TRBV3-2) and TRBJ1-4, with 7 bases lining up with TRBD1. The CDR3 consists of 15 residues. After removal of 2 bases from V and 8 bases from J, the junction contained 8 bases not matched to a gene. In germline, CDR1 is LGHDT, CDR2 YNNKEL (reference sequence).

The chain links TRBV10-2 to TRBJ2-5, with TRBD2 identical over 13 bases. J was trimmed by 5 bases and V by 7 bases; bases with no gene match: 10. The CDR3 is 16 residues long. Germline CDR1 reads WSHSY; CDR2 reads SAAADI. This CDR3 is CASKLLAGGGSETQYF. As DNA, the CDR3 is TGCGCCAGCAAGTTACTAGCGGGAGGGGGCTCTGAGACCCAGTACTTC.

The J gene is TRBJ2-5, the V gene TRBV11-3; maybe TRBD1 (5 bases). The germline V and J ends were trimmed by 3 bases and 4 bases, with 9 bases remaining between them. The germline gives CDR1 SGHNT, CDR2 YENEEA. This CDR3 is 13 amino acids long. The CDR3: CASSFDRPETQYF. In DNA, the CDR3 is TGTGCCAGCAGCTTTGACAGACCAGAGACCCAGTACTTC.

This chain connects TRBV5-1 to TRBJ2-3, with D possibly matching TRBD1 (5 bases). V lost 4 bases, J lost 3 bases, and 21 bases lay in between. This CDR3 region has 17 residues. Looked up from germline, CDR1 is SGHRS and CDR2 is YFSETQ. This CDR3 is CASSPQTWGFLTDTQYF. The CDR3 DNA sequence: TGCGCCAGCAGCCCCCAAACGTGGGGCTTCTTAACAGATACGCAGTATTTT.

The chain recombines TRBV6-5 with TRBJ2-3; D ambiguous. CDR3 length: 15 residues. Germline V gene sequence: CDR1 MNHEY, CDR2 SVGAGI. V was cut by 0 bases and J by 6 bases, with 13 bases left in between. The CDR3 bases are TGTGCCAGCAGTTACTCGAACCCGTACACGGATACGCAGTATTTT. This translates into CASSYSNPYTDTQYF.

The chain combines TRBV5-6 with TRBJ1-2; 7 bases agree with TRBD1. Trimming removed 3 bases from V and 4 bases from J; junction bases left unmatched: 9. The germline gives CDR1 SGHDT, CDR2 YYEEEE. The CDR3 is 15 residues long. CDR3 nucleotides: TGTGCCAGCAGCTCCACAGGGGAGGAGGTCTATGGCTACACCTTC. Translated, it gives CASSSTGEEVYGYTF.

J is TRBJ2-7 and V is TRBV5-5; TRBD1 is a possible D gene (6 bases). CDR1 is SGHKS, CDR2 YYEKEE, per germline (reference sequence). This CDR3 spans 14 amino acids. With 0 bases removed from V and 3 bases from J, the gap between germline ends came to 10 bases. The CDR3 DNA reads as TGTGCCAGCAGCTTGGTTGGGGGCAGCTACGAGCAGTACTTC. Translated: CASSLVGGSYEQYF.

The chain combines TRBV6-1 with TRBJ1-2; a weak D match, TRBD1 (5 bases). The CDR3 sequence is 13 residues long. Germline loops: CDR1 MNHNS, CDR2 SASEGT. V lost 6 bases to trimming and J lost 8 bases, with 16 bases between them. The chain's CDR3 is CASRQRQFLGYTF. For the CDR3, the DNA is TGTGCCAGCAGGCAAAGACAGTTCTTGGGCTACACCTTC.

The rearrangement uses TRBV5-1 and TRBJ1-1, with TRBD1 matching 7 bases. CDR1 SGHRS and CDR2 YFSETQ come from the germline V gene. CDR3 length equals 14 residues. V was clipped by 6 bases and J by 1 base; unmatched bases: 6. CDR3: CASKLDRTNTEAFF. The DNA of the CDR3 is TGCGCCAGCAAGTTGGACAGGACGAACACTGAAGCTTTCTTT.

The genes are TRBV27 and TRBJ1-5, with D unclear. Trimming pared 11 bases from V and 7 bases from J, leaving 18 bases between. This CDR3 spans 13 amino acids. Germline V CDR1 and CDR2: MNHEY, SMNVEV (reference sequence). CDR3: CAVLTAAGQPQHF. Here the CDR3 DNA reads TGTGCCGTTCTGACGGCGGCTGGACAGCCCCAGCATTTT.

This chain connects TRBV6-8 to TRBJ1-1; maybe TRBD1 (5 bases). The CDR3 runs to 13 residues. V was clipped by 6 bases and J by 2 bases, with 10 bases between them. Germline V gives CDR1 MNHGY, CDR2 SAAAGT. In DNA form, the CDR3 reads TGTGCCAGCAGAGCAGGGAGAAACACTGAAGCTTTCTTT. Its protein product is CASRAGRNTEAFF.

This chain connects TRBV7-9 to TRBJ1-4; D is unresolved. This CDR3 spans 15 amino acids. Germline CDR1 reads SEHNR; CDR2 reads FQNEAQ (reference sequence). V was pared by 5 bases and J by 0 bases, with 10 bases between. The CDR3 loop is CASSATGTTNEKLFF. The CDR3 nucleotides are TGTGCCAGCAGCGCCACCGGGACAACTAATGAAAAACTGTTTTTT.